This T cell receptor beta chain comes out of a study of cytomegalovirus exposure and HLA in healthy donors. Points from the study as a whole: The study put 150 to 200 TCR beta chains on its list as cytomegalovirus-associated.

The CDR3 covers 17 residues. CDR1 is LNHNV and CDR2 is YYDKDF in the germline V gene (reference sequence). V lost 1 base, J lost 5 bases, and 9 bases stayed unmatched. The primer mix had 60 Vbeta and 13 Jbeta primers. Source study methods: Later, tens of millions of unique TCR beta chains were counted in an analysis, and some 11 million of them were shared. Only in-frame clones appear in the TCRdb table, and some are missing; sequencing was by immunoSEQ multiplex PCR. V, J and clone size are those of that table, while D and trimming were read from the DNA. The sample has 150,000 to 200,000 clones; about 80% are singletons. Note on this clone: Its antigen is as yet unknown.

The sequence derives from a woman aged 35 to 49 in good health and CMV-seronegative. Sequenced sample: PBMCs. The chain carries TRBV15 and TRBJ1-5; TRBD1 agrees at 9 bases. The chain's CDR3 is CATSRAGGTGFDQPQHF. For the CDR3, the DNA is TGTGCCACCAGCAGAGCGGGTGGGACAGGGTTTGATCAGCCCCAGCATTTT.